This record concerns one T cell receptor (beta chain) sequence. The data are from a study of blood T cell repertoires in COVID-19. In the study overall: Some COVID-19 samples were acute and others convalescent; all came from the United States, Italy and Spain. From T cells, B-cell-depleted T cells, or PBMCs came the material, which was cDNA or gDNA.

In the authors' methods: How many nucleated cells were present was estimated from reference gene primer amplification. Generated by immunoSEQ multiplex PCR, the TCRdb table keeps only in-frame clones and is missing some. V, J and clone size derive from that table, while D and trimming were established from the DNA sequence. The table records some 180,000 clones, about three quarters of them present only once. Germline V gene sequence: CDR1 SGDLS, CDR2 YYNGEE. The CDR3 is 14 amino acids. J gave up 4 bases and V 0 bases, and 2 bases lay outside the gene matches. Sequencing was performed on peripheral blood. The sequence was collected from a woman of 80 years or more with active or convalescent COVID-19. The rearrangement uses TRBV9 and TRBJ2-7; TRBD1 matches 9 bases. This CDR3 reads CASSVGQGGYEQYF. The CDR3 bases are TGTGCCAGCAGCGTAGGACAGGGGGGGTACGAGCAGTACTTC.